This paragraph reports one T cell receptor beta chain. The sample comes from a study of blood T cell repertoires in COVID-19. TCRdb keeps only in-frame clones here, not all; method: immunoSEQ multiplex PCR. Among 200,000 to 250,000 clones, roughly 80% were seen once, and the ten largest hold 5.5%. The CDR3 loop spans 14 amino acids. Trimming shortened V by 3 bases and J by 1 base, and 9 bases separated the two germline ends. The germline CDR1 and CDR2 sequences are LNHDA and SQIVND (reference sequence). The clonotype originates from a woman aged 70-85 years with acute or convalescent COVID-19. Sequences were obtained from peripheral blood. This chain links TRBV19 with TRBJ1-1; D unresolved. In nucleotides, the CDR3 is TGTGCCAGTAGTATGAATGGGAGGAACACTGAAGCTTTCTTT. The encoded protein is CASSMNGRNTEAFF. The variable domain in full, with the rest retrieved from reference TRBV19 and TRBJ1-1, is DGGITQSPKYLFRKEGQNVTLSCEQNLNHDAMYWYRQDPGQGLRLIYYSQIVNDFQKGDIAEGYSVSREKKESFPLTVTSAQKNPTAFYLCASSMNGRNTEAFFGQGTRLTVV.